Given below is one TCR beta chain in context. The antigen remains unidentified. CDR3 length equals 14 residues. Germline V gives CDR1 MNHEY, CDR2 SMNVEV (reference sequence). Germline trimming cut 6 bases from V and 5 bases from J; bases unmatched to any gene: 8. This record comes from a study of siplizumab effects on memory and regulatory T cells. The study's findings and limits: Naive T cells appeared more diverse than memory cells and seemed to be major alloresponse contributors.

Profiled with immunoSEQ multiplex PCR; TCRdb holds only in-frame clones, not every one. The sample shows approximately 100,000 clones, over 90% of them seen only once. The chain recombines TRBV27 with TRBJ2-7; 9 bases are a match to TRBD2. The sample consisted of Tregs sorted from blood. This TCR was recovered from a human donor in good health. The CDR3: CASRGIGTSHEQYF. The CDR3 coding sequence is TGTGCCAGCAGGGGAATCGGGACTAGCCACGAGCAGTACTTC.